Listed here are 29 T cell receptor beta chains from one sample, sequenced in a study of blood T cell repertoires in COVID-19. The data were produced by immunoSEQ multiplex PCR, yet TCRdb's version contains in-frame clones alone and is incomplete. Of 90,000 to 150,000 clones listed, 70% to 85% are singletons. Sequencing was performed on peripheral blood. The receptors derive from a human donor with acute or convalescent COVID-19. The donor label of this sample is uncertain.

The V gene is TRBV27, the J gene TRBJ2-2; 8 bases are shared with TRBD2. Germline trimming cut 5 bases from V and 4 bases from J; bases unmatched to any gene: 12. This CDR3 has 17 residues. CDR1 is MNHEY and CDR2 is SMNVEV in the germline V gene (reference sequence). The CDR3 nucleotides are TGTGCCAGCAGTCCCCTTGGCCAGCGGGGGACCACCGGGGAGCTGTTTTTT. As protein: CASSPLGQRGTTGELFF.

The chain is built from TRBV13 and TRBJ2-5; TRBD2 matches 10 bases. The CDR3 sequence is 17 residues long. V lost 1 base, J lost 2 bases, and 7 bases stayed unmatched. Germline loops: CDR1 PRHDT, CDR2 FYEKMQ (reference sequence). The CDR3 sequence: CASSLVSPAGGQETQYF. The CDR3 coding sequence is TGTGCCAGCAGCTTAGTATCTCCAGCGGGGGGGCAAGAGACCCAGTACTTC.

The chain combines TRBV3-1 (or the pseudogene TRBV3-2) with TRBJ2-2, with 8 bases fitting TRBD1. Germline CDR1 is LGHDT and CDR2 is YNNKEL (reference sequence). CDR3 length: 16 residues. V lost 1 base to trimming and J lost 4 bases; unmatched junction nucleotides: 5. In nucleotides, the CDR3 is TGTGCCAGCAGCCAAGCTCCTACAGGGGGCACCGGGGAGCTGTTTTTT. Translating gives CASSQAPTGGTGELFF.

This chain uses TRBV5-1 with TRBJ2-5; no definite D call. Trimming took off 4 bases at V and 5 bases at J, with 18 bases between the two ends. Looked up from germline, CDR1 is SGHRS and CDR2 is YFSETQ. The CDR3 has 15 amino acids. CDR3 region: CASSNSDLVRETQYF. The CDR3 DNA reads as TGCGCCAGCAGCAACTCGGATTTGGTGAGGGAGACCCAGTACTTC.

The chain recombines TRBV28 with TRBJ1-1; D call uncertain. Trimming shortened V by 2 bases and J by 1 base, and 14 bases separated the two germline ends. This CDR3 contains 16 residues. Germline CDR1 and CDR2: MDHEN and SYDVKM. CDR3 in DNA: TGTGCCAGCAGTTTAGCGGCAGCCCAAGGGAACACTGAAGCTTTCTTT. It is translated as CASSLAAAQGNTEAFF.

Only a few counts were recorded for this clone. The chain employs TRBV24-1 and TRBJ2-3, with 10 bases identical to TRBD1. CDR3 length: 15 residues. J lost 3 bases, V lost 9 bases, and 8 bases had no gene match. The V gene's germline CDR1 is KGHDR and CDR2 SFDVKD. The CDR3, as DNA: TGTGCCACCGCTGGGGGACAGGGGATAACAGATACGCAGTATTTT. Translation gives CATAGGQGITDTQYF.

The rearrangement joins TRBV30 to TRBJ1-3; the D gene is possibly TRBD1 (5 bases). Germline assignment: CDR1 GTSNPN and CDR2 SVGIG (reference sequence). The CDR3 has 15 amino acids. The V gene lost 0 bases and the J gene lost 0 bases, with 9 bases spanning the gap. CDR3 residues: CAWSVRQNSGNTIYF. DNA for the CDR3: TGTGCCTGGAGTGTACGACAGAACTCTGGAAACACCATATATTTT.

This rearrangement joins TRBV5-1 to TRBJ1-1, with D possibly matching TRBD1 (5 bases). Germline V gives CDR1 SGHRS, CDR2 YFSETQ. This CDR3 spans 15 amino acids. V lost 5 bases to trimming and J lost 2 bases, with 16 bases between them. The CDR3 region is CASRPTTDRNTEAFF. The CDR3 DNA follows: TGCGCCAGCAGACCAACAACCGACAGAAACACTGAAGCTTTCTTT. Full variable domain (rest looked up from reference TRBV5-1 and TRBJ1-1): KAGVTQTPRYLIKTRGQQVTLSCSPISGHRSVSWYQQTPGQGLQFLFEYFSETQRNKGNFPGRFSGRQFSNSRSEMNVSTLELGDSALYLCASRPTTDRNTEAFFGQGTRLTVV.

The rearrangement joins TRBV10-2 to TRBJ2-2; D is ambiguous. The CDR3 length is 20 residues. Germline loops: CDR1 WSHSY, CDR2 SAAADI. Trimming pared 2 bases from V and 2 bases from J, leaving 24 bases between. CDR3 loop: CASSETTTFAGQKNTGELFF. The CDR3 DNA follows: TGCGCCAGCAGTGAGACGACCACATTCGCAGGTCAGAAAAACACCGGGGAGCTGTTTTTT.

This chain joins TRBV27 and TRBJ1-1; D is undetermined. Trimming took 5 bases from V and 5 from J, leaving 15 bases between them. The CDR3 has 14 residues. Germline lookup yields CDR1 MNHEY and CDR2 SMNVEV (reference sequence). The CDR3 bases are TGTGCCAGCAGTCCCGCACGGGGTGTGACTGAAGCTTTCTTT. It codes for CASSPARGVTEAFF.

V is TRBV6-5 and J is TRBJ1-5, with D possibly being TRBD1 (5 bases). CDR1 and CDR2 from the germline V gene are MNHEY and SVGAGI. Trimming stripped 6 bases from V and 0 bases from J, with 6 bases between. The CDR3 length is 13 residues. CDR3 nucleotide sequence: TGTGCCAGCAGAAGGGGTAGCAATCAGCCCCAGCATTTT. Protein product: CASRRGSNQPQHF.

V gene TRBV6-5 combines with J gene TRBJ1-2, with TRBD1 as a possible D gene (5 bases). The CDR3 loop spans 13 amino acids. The V end was cut by 5 bases, the J end by 3 bases, with 10 bases between. Germline-derived CDR1 and CDR2 are MNHEY and SVGAGI. CDR3 amino acids: CASSRGGDYGYTF. The DNA for the CDR3 is TGTGCCAGCAGTCGAGGAGGGGACTATGGCTACACCTTC.

This sequence joins TRBV13 and TRBJ2-2, with a weak D call TRBD2 (6 bases). The CDR3 totals 15 residues. V lost 5 bases and J lost 8, with 18 bases in between. Germline-derived CDR1 and CDR2 are PRHDT and FYEKMQ (reference sequence). DNA of the CDR3: TGTGCCAGCAGCCCTAGAGGAGGGTCCGGTGGGGAGCTGTTTTTT. Translated, it gives CASSPRGGSGGELFF.

This sequence joins TRBV6-6 and TRBJ2-5; weak D call: TRBD1 (6 bases). The germline V gene encodes CDR1 MNHNY and CDR2 SVGAGI (reference sequence). The CDR3 extends over 15 amino acids. Between the trimmed V and J ends, which lost 3 bases and 4 bases, there was a span of 15 bases. In DNA form, the CDR3 reads TGTGCCAGCAGTTATGAGGGACACGAGGGAGAGACCCAGTACTTC. This encodes CASSYEGHEGETQYF.

The chain employs TRBV28 and TRBJ1-2; D is ambiguous. V lost 5 bases and J 7 bases, leaving 14 bases between the germline ends. The CDR3 has 13 residues. In germline, CDR1 is MDHEN, CDR2 SYDVKM. CDR3 in amino acids: CASSARFRGGYTF. CDR3 bases: TGTGCCAGCAGTGCCCGATTCCGGGGTGGCTACACCTTC.

This clone was counted only a few times. This chain uses TRBV6-2 or TRBV6-3 with TRBJ2-2; 8 positions match TRBD1. Germline V CDR1 and CDR2: MNHEY, SVGEGT. The CDR3 spans 16 residues. V shed 2 bases and J 4 bases; nucleotides not matched to a gene: 6. The CDR3 coding sequence is TGTGCCAGCAGTTACCGACAGGGGATCGGCACCGGGGAGCTGTTTTTT. It translates to CASSYRQGIGTGELFF.

This clone showed up just once. The chain has TRBV5-1 and TRBJ1-2; perhaps TRBD1 as D (5 bases). V lost 4 bases to trimming and J lost 3 bases, with 16 bases between them. Germline assignment: CDR1 SGHRS and CDR2 YFSETQ. The CDR3 is 15 residues long. The CDR3 nucleotides read TGCGCCAGCAGCCCCCTTCCCGGGGGTGACTATGGCTACACCTTC. Its translation is CASSPLPGGDYGYTF.

This chain uses TRBV7-9 with TRBJ2-7; a possible D gene is TRBD2 (6 bases). V was shortened by 5 bases and J by 4 bases, with 18 bases between the two germline ends. The CDR3 extends over 15 amino acids. CDR1 SEHNR and CDR2 FQNEAQ come from the germline V gene (reference sequence). The CDR3 DNA follows: TGTGCCAGCAGCCCGGGGGTCGTTAGTTTTTACGAGCAGTACTTC. Translating gives CASSPGVVSFYEQYF.

V is TRBV4-1 and J is TRBJ1-1; 10 nucleotides line up with TRBD1. There are 19 residues in the CDR3. CDR1 and CDR2 from the germline V gene are MGHRA and YSYEKL. Unmatched junction bases numbered 13, after V lost 1 base and J lost 2 bases. The CDR3 sequence is CASSQVRVTGGGINTEAFF. The CDR3 nucleotides read TGCGCCAGCAGCCAAGTCCGTGTGACAGGGGGCGGCATAAACACTGAAGCTTTCTTT.

This rearrangement joins TRBV7-9 to TRBJ1-1; TRBD1 matches at 8 bases. Germline V CDR1 and CDR2: SEHNR, FQNEAQ (reference sequence). This CDR3 is built from 14 residues. J lost 6 bases, V lost 5 bases, and 8 bases had no gene match. CDR3 nucleotide sequence: TGTGCCAGCAGCCCAGGGGGCGATTTCGCTGAAGCTTTCTTT. Its translation: CASSPGGDFAEAFF.

The chain combines TRBV7-2 with TRBJ1-2; 11 bases line up with TRBD1. The CDR3 length is 15 residues. The germline V gene has CDR1 SGHTA and CDR2 FQGNSA. Trimming at V came to 5 bases and at J to 0 bases, leaving 2 bases not matched to a gene. CDR3 coding DNA: TGTGCCAGCAGCAGGGGACAGGGGGCTAACTATGGCTACACCTTC. Its protein is CASSRGQGANYGYTF.

The gene calls are TRBV28 and TRBJ2-3; 9 nucleotides agree with TRBD1. Germline V gene data show CDR1 as MDHEN and CDR2 as SYDVKM. CDR3 size: 12 residues. Trimming at V came to 10 bases and at J to 4 bases, leaving 3 bases not matched to a gene. CDR3 amino acids: CATGQGADTQYF. CDR3 DNA sequence: TGTGCCACGGGACAGGGAGCAGATACGCAGTATTTT.

In its sample, this clone was seen a few times. The CDR3 region has the DNA TGCGCCAGCAGCTTCGACACCCTGAACACTGAAGCTTTCTTT. Translation: CASSFDTLNTEAFF. The chain uses TRBV5-1 and TRBJ1-1, with D uncertain. Germline-derived CDR1 and CDR2 are SGHRS and YFSETQ. Trimming left V 2 bases short and J 0 bases short, with 8 bases between. The CDR3 has 14 residues.

This clone has more than one count but fewer than ten. The gene calls are TRBV28 and TRBJ1-3; D not resolved. The CDR3 spans 13 residues. Germline V gene lookup returns CDR1 MDHEN and CDR2 SYDVKM. V was pared by 3 bases and J by 4 bases, with 7 bases between. The CDR3 DNA reads as TGTGCCAGCAGTTTGTGGCAGGGAAACACCATATATTTT. Protein product: CASSLWQGNTIYF.

This chain joins TRBV6-5 and TRBJ1-1; no firm D call. CDR1 is MNHEY and CDR2 is SVGAGI in the germline V gene. The CDR3 totals 14 residues. Trimming removed 5 bases from V and 1 base from J, with 11 bases in between. The CDR3 DNA follows: TGTGCCAGCAGTCGGAGGGTGGCGAACACTGAAGCTTTCTTT. Residues: CASSRRVANTEAFF.

The chain uses TRBV29-1 and TRBJ1-1, with 8 bases that match TRBD1. The CDR3 spans 16 residues. The J segment lost 1 base and the V segment lost 5 bases, leaving 12 bases of the junction unmatched. Per germline, CDR1 SQVTM and CDR2 ANQGSEA. The CDR3 protein is CSVKQGGVTKNTEAFF. DNA for the CDR3: TGCAGCGTTAAACAGGGGGGGGTCACGAAGAACACTGAAGCTTTCTTT.

This chain uses TRBV5-4 with TRBJ1-2; TRBD1 aligns across 7 bases. The CDR3 extends over 16 amino acids. V shed 0 bases and J 8 bases; nucleotides not matched to a gene: 13. Germline CDR1 reads SGHNT; CDR2 reads YYREEE (reference sequence). The DNA of the CDR3 is TGTGCCAGCAGCTTGGGAGGGGGCGTAAGATTGGAAGGCTACACCTTC. Translating gives CASSLGGGVRLEGYTF.

This clone occurred a few times. The same CDR3 also results from other DNA sequences found in this sample. The chain recombines TRBV12-3 or TRBV12-4 with TRBJ1-5; D uncertain. CDR3 length: 13 residues. V lost 2 bases and J 4 bases, leaving 6 bases between the germline ends. This CDR3 is CASSLSQNQPQHF. The CDR3 nucleotides are TGTGCCAGCAGTTTATCCCAGAATCAGCCCCAGCATTTT.

This chain links TRBV18 with TRBJ2-1; 8 positions match TRBD2. This CDR3 is built from 13 residues. V dropped 6 bases and J dropped 5; count of bases not matched to a gene: 3. Germline V gene sequence: CDR1 KGHSH, CDR2 LQKENI. CDR3 sequence: CASSGTRNNEQFF. The CDR3 DNA sequence: TGTGCCAGCTCTGGGACTAGAAACAATGAGCAGTTCTTC.